Listed below are T cell receptor beta chains from one sample, sequenced in a study of shared clonotypes between healthy human individuals. Libraries were prepared by immunoSEQ multiplex PCR; TCRdb keeps only in-frame clonotypes and omits some of them. The data hold approximately 530,000 clones, with roughly 95% observed a single time. The sample was naive CD4+ T cells sorted from blood. Every receptor here comes from a woman aged 25-40 years in good health. CDR3s include the opening cysteine and the closing phenylalanine or tryptophan.

V gene: TRBV5-5; J gene: TRBJ1-1; CDR3 protein: CASSLVLGGGNTEAFF
V gene: TRBV28; J gene: TRBJ1-1; CDR3 protein: CASSLTGTEAFF
V gene: TRBV7-9; J gene: TRBJ2-1; CDR3 protein: CASSPGGLAGEASYNEQFF
V gene: TRBV21-1; J gene: TRBJ1-3; CDR3 protein: CASSPASTRGNTIYF
V gene: TRBV7-9; J gene: TRBJ2-7; CDR3 protein: CASRPRLGYEQYF
V gene: TRBV9; J gene: TRBJ2-1; CDR3 protein: CASSVVLALGRSNEQFF
V gene: TRBV7-2; J gene: TRBJ2-1; CDR3 protein: CASSLSRSGRPSYNEQFF
V gene: TRBV30; J gene: TRBJ2-2; CDR3 protein: CAWSVFPARRVTGELFF
V gene: TRBV11-2; J gene: TRBJ2-1; CDR3 protein: CASSPLVRRGYNEQFF
V gene: TRBV2; J gene: TRBJ2-7; CDR3 protein: CASSEVSVDYEQYF
V gene: TRBV19; J gene: TRBJ1-1; CDR3 protein: CASSPGTGTEAFF
V gene: TRBV16; J gene: TRBJ1-2; CDR3 protein: CASSHQTGSEYGYTF
V gene: TRBV11-2; J gene: TRBJ2-2; CDR3 protein: CASSRRVVGTGELFF
V gene: TRBV5-1; J gene: TRBJ1-3; CDR3 protein: CASSPLTGGAQGNTIYF
V gene: TRBV5-8; J gene: TRBJ1-1; CDR3 protein: CASMNRGRLPNTEAFF
V gene: TRBV5-1; J gene: TRBJ2-5; CDR3 protein: CASSFGDKGGTQYF
V gene: TRBV7-9; J gene: TRBJ2-5; CDR3 protein: CASSLVRVLAAQETQYF